The 23 T cell receptor beta chains below all came from one sample that was sequenced in a study of CXCR3-negative and CXCR3-positive naive CD8 T cells. Regarding the study as a whole: Researchers report that CXCR3-positive naive cells carry more hydrophobic TRB CDR3s than CXCR3-negative naive cells.

These receptors have no known antigen. Researchers prepared the TRB cDNA libraries using 5' RACE with UMI labels. Following a re-call of the 5' RACE reads, TCRdb has one entry per CDR3 protein and lacks DNA. The ten top clones account for 0.5% to 0.75%, within a sample of roughly 130,000 distinct CDR3 sequences. The sequencing input was naive CXCR3+ CD8+ T cells from blood. Subset given: CD45RO-CCR7+CD27+CD95- naive CD8+ T cells expressing CXCR3 (TNR3+). These receptors all come from a human donor in good health. Some clones in this sample may be carry-over from other donors' samples.

Here the CDR3 reads CASSVSQGFLDEQFF. This chain uses TRBV5-4 with TRBJ2-1. The CDR3 totals 15 residues. Germline V CDR1 and CDR2: SGHNT, YYREEE (reference sequence).

This chain joins TRBV6-6 and TRBJ1-4; lacking DNA, the TRBD1 call made by TCRdb goes unchecked. The CDR3 length is 15 residues. CDR1 and CDR2 from the germline V gene are MNHNY and SVGAGI (reference sequence). CDR3 loop: CASSPIGTLNEKLFF.

V gene TRBV7-9 combines with J gene TRBJ2-1; without DNA, the TCRdb call of TRBD2 cannot be checked. CDR3 size: 13 residues. The V gene's germline CDR1 is SEHNR and CDR2 FQNEAQ (reference sequence). This CDR3 is CASSLVVDDEQFF.

The chain couples TRBV7-9 to TRBJ1-3; TCRdb proposes TRBD1, but this gene call is untestable without DNA. The germline CDR1 and CDR2 sequences are SEHNR and FQNEAQ (reference sequence). The CDR3 is made up of 17 amino acids. The CDR3 protein is CASSPRGQEISGNTIYF.

J is TRBJ2-1 and V is TRBV7-9. The CDR3 is made up of 14 amino acids. Germline values: CDR1 SEHNR, CDR2 FQNEAQ (reference sequence). The CDR3: CASSLDRGYNEQFF.

The J gene is TRBJ1-1, the V gene TRBV6-5; without DNA, the TCRdb call of TRBD1 cannot be checked. The CDR3 contains 16 residues. Germline lookup yields CDR1 MNHEY and CDR2 SVGAGI. CDR3 sequence reads: CASNLGPGSRNTEAFF.

This chain links TRBV7-9 with TRBJ2-5; the TCRdb D gene call, TRBD1, has no DNA to confirm it. Germline CDR1 is SEHNR and CDR2 is FQNEAQ (reference sequence). CDR3 length: 14 amino acids. CDR3 region: CASSPDRAQETQYF.

The chain has TRBV4-3 and TRBJ2-6; TCRdb gives TRBD1 as the D gene, but with no DNA this cannot be confirmed. Germline CDR1 and CDR2: LGHNA and YSLEER. The CDR3 runs 19 residues. Here the CDR3 reads CASSPEVAGESSGANVLTF.

This chain uses TRBV6-2 or TRBV6-3 with TRBJ1-1. The CDR3 has 12 residues. Germline V gives CDR1 MNHEY, CDR2 SVGEGT. The CDR3 here is CASSYSRLEAFF.

The chain employs TRBV29-1 and TRBJ1-2; TCRdb calls TRBD1, which cannot be checked without DNA. The V gene's germline CDR1 is SQVTM and CDR2 ANQGSEA. This CDR3 has 14 residues. The CDR3 protein is CSAFPGTDVYGYTF. Using reference TRBV29-1 and TRBJ1-2 for the parts outside the CDR3, the full variable domain is SAVISQKPSRDICQRGTSLTIQCQVDSQVTMMFWYRQQPGQSLTLIATANQGSEATYESGFVIDKFPISRPNLTFSTLTVSNMSPEDSSIYLCSAFPGTDVYGYTFGSGTRLTVV.

V and J are TRBV20-1 and TRBJ1-2; TCRdb outputs TRBD1, but without DNA this stays unchecked. The germline V gene has CDR1 DFQATT and CDR2 SNEGSKA (reference sequence). The CDR3 has 15 residues. CDR3 amino acids: CSARDEMTGGYGYTF.

The V and J genes are TRBV19 and TRBJ2-7; TCRdb gives TRBD2 as the D gene, but with no DNA this cannot be confirmed. The CDR3 is 17 residues long. CDR1 is LNHDA, CDR2 SQIVND, per germline (reference sequence). CDR3: CASSMRGPGLADYEQYF.

The chain employs TRBV12-3 or TRBV12-4 and TRBJ2-5; TCRdb's assignment of TRBD2 cannot be checked, as there is no DNA. The CDR3 totals 16 residues. This CDR3 is CASSGGLAGGRETQYF.

The rearrangement joins TRBV25-1 to TRBJ2-1. CDR1 MGHDK and CDR2 SYGVNS come from the germline V gene. The CDR3 is 11 residues long. The CDR3 is CASSGSNEQFF.

This chain's CDR3 is CSVVTEDGYTF. This chain links TRBV29-1 with TRBJ1-2; the TCRdb D gene call, TRBD1, has no DNA to confirm it. The CDR3 covers 11 residues. Germline loops: CDR1 SQVTM, CDR2 ANQGSEA.

The V gene is TRBV29-1, the J gene TRBJ1-1; TCRdb's D gene call, TRBD1, goes unchecked for lack of DNA. The germline V gene has CDR1 SQVTM and CDR2 ANQGSEA. This CDR3 is built from 14 residues. The CDR3: CSVEVGLGDTEAFF.

The chain combines TRBV7-9 with TRBJ2-7; TCRdb reports TRBD2, a call that lacks DNA to check it against. This CDR3 region has 16 residues. Germline CDR1 SEHNR, CDR2 FQNEAQ (reference sequence). The CDR3 reads CASSYLTSADSYEQYF.

The chain recombines TRBV5-1 with TRBJ1-1. The CDR3 extends over 15 amino acids. Germline V gene data show CDR1 as SGHRS and CDR2 as YFSETQ. The CDR3 sequence: CASSFRRGGSTEAFF.

The rearrangement joins TRBV29-1 to TRBJ1-2. The CDR3 has 14 residues. Germline CDR1 and CDR2: SQVTM and ANQGSEA. CDR3 protein: CSVPPDGTGVGYTF.

The CDR3 here is CSGRGRGTGELFF. The chain recombines TRBV29-1 with TRBJ2-2; lacking DNA, the TRBD1 call made by TCRdb goes unchecked. CDR3 size: 13 residues. Germline assignment: CDR1 SQVTM and CDR2 ANQGSEA.

The V call is TRBV19, the J call TRBJ1-1. Per germline, CDR1 LNHDA and CDR2 SQIVND (reference sequence). The CDR3 has 13 residues. CDR3 residues: CASSPSRGTEAFF.

The chain carries TRBV19 and TRBJ1-1. CDR1 LNHDA and CDR2 SQIVND come from the germline V gene (reference sequence). There are 14 residues in the CDR3. CDR3 in amino acids: CAIAPSGREGEAFF.

The chain has TRBV7-7 and TRBJ2-1; TCRdb picks TRBD1, but there is no DNA to check that call. Germline-derived CDR1 and CDR2 are SSHAT and FNYEAQ (reference sequence). The CDR3 runs to 15 residues. The chain's CDR3 is CASSLALGGPGEQLF.